These 20 T cell receptor beta chains came from one sample sequenced in a study of human T cells and chemical hapten exposure. Time point meaning: pre-sensitization, week 0. Treatment indicated: therapeutic diphenylcyclopropenone sensitization with weekly scalp DPC. Each CDR3 protein is one row after TCRdb ran MiXCR on the RACE reads. The sample carries 300,000 to 450,000 distinct CDR3 sequences, more than 4.5% recorded once. Sequencing used whole blood, obtained in connection with sensitization to the hapten diphenylcyclopropenone (DPC). The receptors were sampled from a woman aged 45-59 years with alopecia areata. Some clones in this sample may be carry-over from other donors' samples.

This clonotype was observed at least ten times. The chain recombines TRBV9 with TRBJ2-3, with D possibly being TRBD1 or TRBD2 (5 bases each). Between the trimmed V and J ends, which lost 1 base and 4 bases, there was a span of 16 bases. CDR3 length: 16 amino acids. Looked up from germline, CDR1 is SGDLS and CDR2 is YYNGEE. In nucleotides, the CDR3 is TGTGCCAGCAGCGTAAACGGGGACCGGGCTTCAGATACGCAGTATTTT. Its translation: CASSVNGDRASDTQYF. Full variable domain (rest looked up from reference TRBV9 and TRBJ2-3): DSGVTQTPKHLITATGQRVTLRCSPRSGDLSVYWYQQSLDQGLQFLIQYYNGEERAKGNILERFSAQQFPDLHSELNLSSLELGDSALYFCASSVNGDRASDTQYFGPGTRLTVL.

This clonotype was observed at least ten times. The rearrangement joins TRBV18 to TRBJ1-2, with 7 bases lining up with TRBD1. The CDR3 is 14 residues long. V gave up 6 bases and J gave up 6 bases; unmatched junction bases: 10. From germline, CDR1 is KGHSH and CDR2 LQKENI. CDR3 nucleotide sequence: TGTGCCAGCTCCTTGGACAGGAGGAAGGATGGCTACACCTTC. It codes for CASSLDRRKDGYTF.

This clonotype turned up a few times. The rearrangement uses TRBV3-1 and TRBJ2-7; 12 nucleotides line up with TRBD2. The CDR3 is 14 amino acids. Losses at the gene ends were 5 bases for V and 5 bases for J; bases not matched to a gene: 4. CDR1 is LGHDT and CDR2 is YNNKEL in the germline V gene (reference sequence). The CDR3 spells CASSSTSGGDEQYF. DNA of the CDR3: TGTGCCAGCAGCTCGACTAGCGGGGGAGACGAGCAGTACTTC.

The table lists this clonotype with a few counts. The chain links TRBV10-3 to TRBJ2-7; D not certain. Trimming removed 3 bases from V and 0 bases from J, with 18 bases in between. The CDR3 covers 17 residues. Germline lookup yields CDR1 ENHRY and CDR2 SYGVKD. CDR3 amino acids: CAISEVAGPISSYEQYF. In DNA form, the CDR3 reads TGTGCCATCAGTGAAGTCGCCGGACCGATTAGCTCCTACGAGCAGTACTTC.

This clonotype was counted ten times or more. The chain has TRBV4-3 and TRBJ2-1, with D unclear. Looked up from germline, CDR1 is LGHNA and CDR2 is YSLEER. V was trimmed by 0 bases and J by 10 bases, leaving 13 bases between them. This CDR3 has 14 amino acids. The CDR3 DNA sequence: TGCGCCAGCAGCCAAGATGTTAAGTCAAGCGAGCAGTTCTTC. Its protein product is CASSQDVKSSEQFF.

This clonotype was counted a few times. In DNA form, the CDR3 reads TGTGCCACCAGCCAAAGGGATGGTTTTTGGGAGCAGTTCTTC. Translated, it gives CATSQRDGFWEQFF. This rearrangement joins TRBV15 to TRBJ2-1, with D unresolved. V was trimmed by 5 bases and J by 10 bases, leaving 18 bases between them. The CDR3 length is 14 residues. The germline CDR1 and CDR2 sequences are LNHNV and YYDKDF (reference sequence).

Many counts were recorded for this clonotype. The chain employs TRBV12-5 and TRBJ2-1, with D hard to call. The germline gives CDR1 LGHNT, CDR2 FRNRAP. The germline V and J ends were trimmed by 3 bases and 7 bases, with 13 bases remaining between them. The CDR3 is 14 amino acids. CDR3 DNA: TGTGCTAGTGGTTTCGGGTCGACCGGGAATGAGCAGTTCTTC. Translated: CASGFGSTGNEQFF.

This chain connects TRBV28 to TRBJ1-1, with TRBD1 matching 11 bases. The CDR3 extends over 14 amino acids. V was pared by 5 bases and J by 6 bases, with 5 bases of the junction left unmatched. Germline CDR1 is MDHEN and CDR2 is SYDVKM. CDR3 in amino acids: CASSIGQGAAEAFF. CDR3 sequence (DNA): TGTGCCAGCAGTATCGGACAGGGGGCTGCTGAAGCTTTCTTT.

The gene calls are TRBV10-2 and TRBJ2-7, with no clear D. V was cut by 6 bases and J by 3 bases, with 12 bases left in between. This CDR3 has 13 amino acids. Germline CDR1 WSHSY, CDR2 SAAADI. CDR3 sequence: CASSLEIVYEQYF. The DNA for the CDR3 is TGCGCCAGCAGCCTAGAAATTGTCTACGAGCAGTACTTC.

This clonotype was observed at least ten times. This chain connects TRBV7-3 to TRBJ2-2; a weak D match, TRBD2 (5 bases). CDR1 is SGHTA and CDR2 is FQGTGA in the germline V gene. V lost 5 bases, J lost 1 base, and 17 bases lay in between. This CDR3 is built from 17 residues. CDR3 protein: CASSPISGAGNTGELFF. CDR3 in DNA: TGTGCCAGCAGCCCTATATCGGGCGCGGGGAACACCGGGGAGCTGTTTTTT. The whole variable domain, remainder taken from reference TRBV7-3 and TRBJ2-2, is GAGVSQTPSNKVTEKGKYVELRCDPISGHTALYWYRQSLGQGPEFLIYFQGTGAADDSGLPNDRFFAVRPEGSVSTLKIQRTERGDSAVYLCASSPISGAGNTGELFFGEGSRLTVL.

The chain uses TRBV11-2 and TRBJ2-3; no clear D. Deletions cut 5 bases from V and 5 bases from J, with 8 bases between. The CDR3 spans 12 residues. In germline, CDR1 is SGHAT, CDR2 FQNNGV. DNA for the CDR3: TGTGCCAGCAGCGTGGAGCGAGATACGCAGTATTTT. It specifies CASSVERDTQYF.

This clonotype was counted ten times or more. The V call is TRBV29-1, the J call TRBJ2-1, with D hard to call. V dropped 4 bases and J dropped 6 bases, with 16 bases sitting between them. The CDR3 is 14 amino acids. Germline CDR1 SQVTM, CDR2 ANQGSEA. For the CDR3, the DNA is TGCAGCGTTGTCCCTATTCGACATATCAATGAGCAGTTCTTC. Translated, it gives CSVVPIRHINEQFF.

This clonotype came up a few times. The CDR3 is CASSLRPPTDGYTF. The CDR3 bases are TGTGCCAGCAGTTTACGGCCCCCAACGGATGGCTACACCTTC. This chain links TRBV6-6 with TRBJ1-2; D is unclear. CDR3 size: 14 residues. Germline lookup yields CDR1 MNHNY and CDR2 SVGAGI (reference sequence). Trimming cost V 4 bases and J 6 bases, with 15 bases left between them.

Many counts were recorded for this clonotype. The J gene is TRBJ1-2, the V gene TRBV4-3; 8 bases line up with TRBD1. This CDR3 is 13 amino acids long. J gave up 8 bases and V 6 bases, and 8 bases lay outside the gene matches. Germline lookup yields CDR1 LGHNA and CDR2 YSLEER. The CDR3 loop reads CASSPGGGGGYTF. The CDR3 DNA reads as TGCGCCAGCAGTCCAGGGGGCGGAGGGGGCTACACCTTC.

This clonotype has just a few counts. The V call is TRBV7-2, the J call TRBJ2-1, with D unclear. Trimming pared 1 base from V and 12 bases from J, leaving 13 bases between. The CDR3 loop spans 13 amino acids. The germline gives CDR1 SGHTA, CDR2 FQGNSA. The CDR3 region has the DNA TGTGCCAGCAGCTTAGAACCGTGGCCGGGGCAGTTCTTC. This encodes CASSLEPWPGQFF. Looking up the rest from reference TRBV7-2 and TRBJ2-1 gives the full variable domain: GAGVSQSPSNKVTEKGKDVELRCDPISGHTALYWYRQSLGQGLEFLIYFQGNSAPDKSGLPSDRFSAERTGGSVSTLTIQRTQQEDSAVYLCASSLEPWPGQFFGPGTRLTVL.

This clonotype occurred a few times. The chain employs TRBV27 and TRBJ1-4, with unresolved D. The CDR3 spans 14 residues. Per germline, CDR1 MNHEY and CDR2 SMNVEV (reference sequence). Between the trimmed V and J ends, which lost 3 bases and 5 bases, there was a span of 10 bases. In DNA form, the CDR3 reads TGTGCCAGCAGTTTTCAGCCCTGGAATGAAAAACTGTTTTTT. Its protein product is CASSFQPWNEKLFF.

This clonotype was picked up many times. The chain couples TRBV10-3 to TRBJ2-2; D might be TRBD1 or TRBD2, each matching 5 bases. The length of the CDR3 is 15 residues. V was pared by 7 bases and J by 6 bases, with 18 bases between. The germline CDR1 and CDR2 sequences are ENHRY and SYGVKD. The DNA for the CDR3 is TGTGCCATCAAGGATGGGGGATACTTATCCGGGGAGCTGTTTTTT. It codes for CAIKDGGYLSGELFF.

This clonotype was seen a few times. The chain employs TRBV4-1 and TRBJ1-6, with D uncertain. V dropped 1 base and J dropped 3 bases, with 7 bases sitting between them. CDR1 and CDR2 from the germline V gene are MGHRA and YSYEKL. The CDR3 extends over 15 amino acids. The DNA for the CDR3 is TGCGCCAGCAGCCAAGGTCGGGGCTATAATTCACCCCTCCACTTT. Amino acid sequence: CASSQGRGYNSPLHF.

The chain links TRBV20-1 to TRBJ1-5, with D possibly TRBD1 on 5 matching bases. The CDR3 loop spans 13 amino acids. Trimming cost V 2 bases and J 6 bases, with 11 bases left between them. CDR1 DFQATT and CDR2 SNEGSKA come from the germline V gene (reference sequence). The CDR3 region is CSARPMGVQPQHF. CDR3 nucleotides: TGCAGTGCTAGACCCATGGGGGTTCAGCCCCAGCATTTT.

In this sample, this clonotype turned up a few times. The rearrangement links TRBV6-2 or TRBV6-3 to TRBJ2-3; 15 bases fit TRBD2. This CDR3 contains 19 residues. Germline V gives CDR1 MNHEY, CDR2 SVGEGT. The V segment lost 6 bases and the J segment 3 bases; nucleotides outside the gene matches: 13. CDR3 sequence (DNA): TGTGCCAGCAGCCCCGCCAGGACTAGCGGGAGGGCCCGGACAGATACGCAGTATTTT. This codes for CASSPARTSGRARTDTQYF.